This section outlines one TCR beta chain sequence together with its context. One junction end disagrees with the germline gene, perhaps due to a read error. The CDR3 consists of 11 residues. Germline loops: CDR1 MGHRA, CDR2 YSYEKL. The sequencing template was cDNA reverse transcribed from extracted RNA. The data were produced by immunoSEQ multiplex PCR, yet TCRdb's version contains in-frame clones alone and is incomplete. The table shows 150,000 or so clones, with roughly 70% occurring only once. These data belong to a study of CD8+ T cells in alopecia areata. This receptor was obtained from a human donor with alopecia areata. The chain carries TRBV4-1 and TRBJ2-1; D remains unclear. The source was CD8+ T cells sorted from blood, collected at week 0. In nucleotides, the CDR3 is TGTGCCAGCAGCGACCCGAGAAGCAAGCTCTTC. It specifies CASSDPRSKLF.